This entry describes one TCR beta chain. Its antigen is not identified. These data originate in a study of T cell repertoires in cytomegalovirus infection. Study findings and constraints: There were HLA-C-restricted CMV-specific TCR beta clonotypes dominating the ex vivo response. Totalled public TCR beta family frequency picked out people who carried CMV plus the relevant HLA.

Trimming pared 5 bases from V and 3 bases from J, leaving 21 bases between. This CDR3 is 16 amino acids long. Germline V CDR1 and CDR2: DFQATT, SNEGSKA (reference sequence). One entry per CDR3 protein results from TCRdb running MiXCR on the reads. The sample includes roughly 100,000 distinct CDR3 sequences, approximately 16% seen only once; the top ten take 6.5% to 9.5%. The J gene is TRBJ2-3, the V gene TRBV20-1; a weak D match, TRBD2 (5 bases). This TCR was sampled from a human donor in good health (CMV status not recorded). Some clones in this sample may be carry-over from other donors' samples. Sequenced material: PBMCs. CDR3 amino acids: CSAASPPNRGTDTQYF. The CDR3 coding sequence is TGCAGTGCTGCTAGCCCCCCGAATCGGGGAACAGATACGCAGTATTTT.